The clone carrying this T cell receptor (beta chain) registers medium-sized by frequency. No antigen is known for it. The CDR3 spans 15 residues. Germline CDR1 reads SEHNR; CDR2 reads FQNEAQ (reference sequence). Enrichment of total CD8+ T cells was achieved using negative magnetic separation. Duplicate roughly 160,000-cell vials of sorted CD8+ T cells per subset supplied the RNA. Libraries of TCR beta chains were produced by 5' RACE (UMI-labeled). TCRdb reprocessed the 5' RACE reads and reports one entry per CDR3 protein, with no DNA. Its table lists 5,000 or so distinct CDR3 sequences. These data originate in a study of human CD8 memory T cell subsets. Study results and limitations: Only one chain type (the T cell receptor beta chain) was sequenced in this study.

The receptor comes from a human donor in good health. The chain uses TRBV7-9 and TRBJ2-3; no DNA is available, so the TRBD1 call from TCRdb remains unchecked. The specimen was CD8+ effector memory T cells (TEM) sorted from PBMCs. Subset denoted: effector memory CD8 T cells, CCR7- CD45RO+ CD95+. Here the CDR3 reads CASSPLGASTDTQYF.